The sequence of this T cell receptor beta chain was determined in a study of CD8 T cells in Susac syndrome. Study-wide findings and caveats: The study conceded that its TCR sequencing and HLA analysis involved relatively few individuals.

Germline lookup yields CDR1 GTSNPN and CDR2 SVGIG (reference sequence). The ends were cut back, 5 bases at V and 12 bases at J, with 14 bases in the middle. This CDR3 contains 11 residues. From blood CD8+ and CD4+ T cells, TCR beta sequences were generated. Both CD4+ and CD8+ T cells were negatively isolated, and TEMRA cells underwent FACS enrichment. Random hexamers were used to reverse transcribe an amount of roughly 0.5 to 1 ug RNA. immunoSEQ multiplex PCR amplified TCR beta CDR3 across 54 Vbeta, 13 Jbeta. TCRdb passed the immunoSEQ multiplex PCR reads through MiXCR, listing each CDR3 protein once. Here the sample spans roughly 150,000 distinct CDR3 sequences, around 90% being singletons. A single count supports this clonotype. Its antigen is not identified.

This clonotype was sampled from a human donor in good health. The sample consisted of CD4+ T cells from PBMCs. V and J are TRBV30 and TRBJ2-1, with a tentative D call TRBD1 (5 bases). The CDR3: CAWESGIGQFF. The CDR3 DNA reads TGTGCCTGGGAATCAGGGATCGGGCAGTTCTTC.